Below are 7 T cell receptor beta chains sequenced from a single sample in a study of cytomegalovirus exposure and HLA in healthy donors. Primers: 60 Vbeta forward and 13 Jbeta reverse. Measured with immunoSEQ multiplex PCR; TCRdb has only the in-frame clones, and not every one. The sample has approximately 140,000 clones, roughly 87% seen once; the top ten hold around 0.51%. The sequenced material came from PBMCs. Receptor source: a woman in her 40s in good health and CMV-seronegative.

This chain uses TRBV7-6 with TRBJ2-3, with D possibly TRBD2 on 6 matching bases. CDR3 size: 14 residues. Trimming cost V 0 bases and J 3 bases, with 7 bases left between them. Germline lookup yields CDR1 SGHVS and CDR2 FNYEAQ. This CDR3 reads CASSLAGGTDTQYF. The CDR3 DNA is TGTGCCAGCAGCTTAGCGGGGGGAACAGATACGCAGTATTTT.

The chain carries TRBV6-5 and TRBJ2-7; 8 nucleotides match TRBD2. Germline assignment: CDR1 MNHEY and CDR2 SVGAGI. The J segment lost 5 bases and the V segment lost 4 bases, leaving 7 bases of the junction unmatched. The CDR3 length is 14 residues. In nucleotides, the CDR3 is TGTGCCAGCAGTTTCCAGCGGGAGTGGAACGAGCAGTACTTC. This codes for CASSFQREWNEQYF.

V usage is TRBV5-4 and J usage is TRBJ2-5; D remains ambiguous. The tail of the sequence fits TRBJ2-7 better, so the J call may be wrong. The CDR3 sequence is 13 residues long. Looked up from germline, CDR1 is SGHNT and CDR2 is YYREEE (reference sequence). The CDR3 is CASSRMEPHEQYF. CDR3 DNA: TGTGCCAGCAGCAGGATGGAGCCCCACGAGCAGTACTTC.

The rearrangement links TRBV28 to TRBJ2-5, with D possibly being TRBD1 (6 bases). V was clipped by 4 bases and J by 4 bases, with 10 bases between them. From germline, CDR1 is MDHEN and CDR2 SYDVKM. The CDR3 extends over 13 amino acids. The CDR3 bases are TGTGCCAGCAGTTCGGGACAAGGAGAGACCCAGTACTTC. Amino acids: CASSSGQGETQYF.

This chain links TRBV11-2 with TRBJ2-1; 8 bases are shared with TRBD2. Germline V gene sequence: CDR1 SGHAT, CDR2 FQNNGV. V lost 0 bases, J lost 4 bases, and 5 bases stayed unmatched. The CDR3 is 16 residues long. CDR3: CASSLERAGAYNEQFF. CDR3 sequence (DNA): TGTGCCAGCAGCTTAGAACGAGCGGGAGCTTACAATGAGCAGTTCTTC. Filled out from reference TRBV11-2 and TRBJ2-1, the complete variable domain reads EAGVAQSPRYKIIEKRQSVAFWCNPISGHATLYWYQQILGQGPKLLIQFQNNGVVDDSQLPKDRFSAERLKGVDSTLKIQPAKLEDSAVYLCASSLERAGAYNEQFFGPGTRLTVL.

The chain employs TRBV4-1 and TRBJ1-5; D is possibly TRBD1 (5 bases). The V and J ends lost 4 bases and 3 bases respectively, with 19 bases between them. Germline lookup yields CDR1 MGHRA and CDR2 YSYEKL. CDR3 length: 17 amino acids. The CDR3 coding sequence is TGCGCCAGCAGCCCCCGAGTGGGGGAGGGAAACAATCAGCCCCAGCATTTT. It yields the protein CASSPRVGEGNNQPQHF.

The rearrangement links TRBV14 to TRBJ2-5; D is unclear. V lost 0 bases and J lost 5, with 13 bases in between. The CDR3 runs 15 residues. Germline V gene lookup returns CDR1 SGHDN and CDR2 FVKESK. CDR3 amino acids: CASSQDPGVVETQYF. CDR3 bases: TGTGCCAGCAGCCAAGACCCGGGTGTAGTGGAGACCCAGTACTTC.